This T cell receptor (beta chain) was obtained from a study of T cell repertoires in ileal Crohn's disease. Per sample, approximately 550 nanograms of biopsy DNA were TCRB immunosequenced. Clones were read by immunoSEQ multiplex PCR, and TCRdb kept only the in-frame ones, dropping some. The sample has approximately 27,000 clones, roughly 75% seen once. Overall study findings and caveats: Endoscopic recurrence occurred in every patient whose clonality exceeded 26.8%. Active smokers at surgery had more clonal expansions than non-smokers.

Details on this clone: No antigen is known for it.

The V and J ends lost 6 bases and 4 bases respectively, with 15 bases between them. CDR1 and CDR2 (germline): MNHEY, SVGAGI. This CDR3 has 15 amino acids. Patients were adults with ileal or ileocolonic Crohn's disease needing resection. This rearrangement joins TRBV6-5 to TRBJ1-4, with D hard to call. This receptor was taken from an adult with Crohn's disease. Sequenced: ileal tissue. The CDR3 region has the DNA TGTGCCAGCAGGCGATCACGAGGTTTTAATGAAAAACTGTTTTTT. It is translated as CASRRSRGFNEKLFF.